Described below is a single T cell receptor beta chain sequence and its context. Its antigen is unidentified. The sample originates from a study of shared clonotypes between healthy human individuals. Study-wide points: A generally larger estimated richness was seen in naive subsets than in memory subsets.

Germline CDR1 is MNHEY and CDR2 is SMNVEV (reference sequence). The J segment lost 6 bases and the V segment lost 5 bases, leaving 8 bases of the junction unmatched. This CDR3 spans 14 amino acids. The donors were adults (healthy and HIV-negative) with no recent acute infections or vaccinations. Each donor was a Caucasian adult residing in Nashville, Tennessee. Per the authors' pipeline: There were no quality scores in the junction-only immunoSEQ sequences, so filtering differed. The table came from immunoSEQ multiplex PCR; TCRdb's copy has only in-frame clones and leaves some out. V and J calls and clone size follow that table, whereas D and trimming were derived from the DNA. The sample contains some 1.4 million clones, 95% to 97% of which appear only once.

The material sequenced was naive CD4+ T cells sorted from blood. Documented subset: CD45RA+ positively selected. The source of this sequence is a man aged 30 to 45 in good health. V gene TRBV27 combines with J gene TRBJ2-7, with 9 positions matching TRBD1. CDR3 in amino acids: CASSPWDRAVEQYF. Here the CDR3 DNA reads TGTGCCAGCAGTCCCTGGGACAGGGCCGTCGAGCAGTACTTC.